The clone carrying this TCR beta chain was counted between two and nine times. V shed 4 bases, J shed 0 bases, and the junction held 4 bases outside the gene matches. From germline, CDR1 is SGHRS and CDR2 YFSETQ. The CDR3 is made up of 15 amino acids. The data belong to a study of T cell clonotyping in hematopoietic cell transplantation. The table came from immunoSEQ multiplex PCR; TCRdb's copy has only in-frame clones and leaves some out. The sample includes over 8,000 clones, 51% seen only once; the top ten take under 15%. This receptor was obtained from a female patient in her fifties or sixties who had an allogeneic stem cell transplant from an unrelated donor, so the T cells may come from the graft donor. Some clones in this sample may be carry-over from other donors' samples. V is TRBV5-1 and J is TRBJ1-2, with 9 nucleotides matching TRBD1. The sample consisted of peripheral blood mononuclear cells, taken 100 days after allogeneic stem cell transplant. CDR3 region: CASSKGQGSNYGYTF. In DNA form, the CDR3 reads TGCGCCAGCAGCAAGGGACAGGGATCTAACTATGGCTACACCTTC.